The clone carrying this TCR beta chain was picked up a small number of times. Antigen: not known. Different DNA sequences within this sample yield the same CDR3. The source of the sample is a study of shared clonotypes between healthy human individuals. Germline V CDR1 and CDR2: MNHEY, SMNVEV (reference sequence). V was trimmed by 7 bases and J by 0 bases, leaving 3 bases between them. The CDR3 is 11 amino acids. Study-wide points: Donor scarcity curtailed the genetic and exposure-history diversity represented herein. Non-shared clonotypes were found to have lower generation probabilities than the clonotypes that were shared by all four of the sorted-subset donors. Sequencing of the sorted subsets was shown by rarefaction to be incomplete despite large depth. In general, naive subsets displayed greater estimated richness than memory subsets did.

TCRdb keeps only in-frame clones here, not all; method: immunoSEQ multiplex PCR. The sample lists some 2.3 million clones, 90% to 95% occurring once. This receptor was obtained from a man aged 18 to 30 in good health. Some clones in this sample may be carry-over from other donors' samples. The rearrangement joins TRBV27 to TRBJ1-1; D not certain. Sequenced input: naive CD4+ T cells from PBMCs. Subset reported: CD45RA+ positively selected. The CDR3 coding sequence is TGTGCCAGCAAGCTGAACACTGAAGCTTTCTTT. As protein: CASKLNTEAFF.